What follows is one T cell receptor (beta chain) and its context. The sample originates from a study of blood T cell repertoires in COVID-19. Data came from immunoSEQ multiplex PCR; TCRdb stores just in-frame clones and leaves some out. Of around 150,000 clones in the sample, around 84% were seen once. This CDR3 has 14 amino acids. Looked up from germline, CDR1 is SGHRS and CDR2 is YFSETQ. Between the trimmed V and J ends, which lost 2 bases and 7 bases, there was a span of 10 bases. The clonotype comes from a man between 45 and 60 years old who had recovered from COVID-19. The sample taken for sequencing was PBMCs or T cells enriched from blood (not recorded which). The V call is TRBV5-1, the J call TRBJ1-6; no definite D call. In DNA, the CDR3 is TGCGCCAGCAGCTTAGTACAGACAAATTCACCCCTCCACTTT. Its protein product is CASSLVQTNSPLHF.